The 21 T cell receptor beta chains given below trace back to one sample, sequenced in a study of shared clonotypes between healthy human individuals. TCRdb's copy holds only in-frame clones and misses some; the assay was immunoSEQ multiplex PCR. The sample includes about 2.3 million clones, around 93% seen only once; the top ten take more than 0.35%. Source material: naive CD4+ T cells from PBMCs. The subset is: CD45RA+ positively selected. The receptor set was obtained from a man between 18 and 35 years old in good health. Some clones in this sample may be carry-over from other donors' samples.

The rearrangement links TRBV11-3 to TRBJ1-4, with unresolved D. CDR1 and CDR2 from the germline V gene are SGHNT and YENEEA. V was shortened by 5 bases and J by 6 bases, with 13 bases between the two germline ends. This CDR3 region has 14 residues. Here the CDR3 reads CASSLGAVDEKLFF. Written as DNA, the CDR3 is TGTGCCAGCAGCCTAGGCGCGGTGGATGAAAAACTGTTTTTT.

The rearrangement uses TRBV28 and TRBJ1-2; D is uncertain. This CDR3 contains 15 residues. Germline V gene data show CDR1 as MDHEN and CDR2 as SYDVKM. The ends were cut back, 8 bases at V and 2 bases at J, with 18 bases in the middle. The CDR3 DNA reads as TGTGCCAGCGCACGAAGAGGGAGGGCGAACTATGGCTACACCTTC. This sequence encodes CASARRGRANYGYTF.

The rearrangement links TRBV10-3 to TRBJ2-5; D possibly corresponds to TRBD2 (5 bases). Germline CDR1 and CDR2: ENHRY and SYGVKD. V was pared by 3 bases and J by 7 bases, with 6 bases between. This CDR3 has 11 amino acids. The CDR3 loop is CAISDAGTQYF. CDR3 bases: TGTGCCATCAGTGACGCGGGGACCCAGTACTTC.

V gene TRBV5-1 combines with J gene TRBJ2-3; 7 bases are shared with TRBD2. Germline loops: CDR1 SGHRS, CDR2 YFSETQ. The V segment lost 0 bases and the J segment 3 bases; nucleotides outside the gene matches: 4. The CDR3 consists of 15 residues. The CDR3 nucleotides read TGCGCCAGCAGCTTGGGCCTAGCGGAAACAGATACGCAGTATTTT. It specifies CASSLGLAETDTQYF.

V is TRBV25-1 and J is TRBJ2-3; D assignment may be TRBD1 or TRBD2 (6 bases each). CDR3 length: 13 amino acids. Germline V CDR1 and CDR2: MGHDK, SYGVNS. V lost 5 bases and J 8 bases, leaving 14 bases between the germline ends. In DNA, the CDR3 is TGTGCCAGCAGTCCACAAGGAGGGGGTACGCAGTATTTT. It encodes CASSPQGGGTQYF.

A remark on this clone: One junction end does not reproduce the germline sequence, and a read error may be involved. The CDR3 here is CSWCRGGGTEAFF. CDR3 coding DNA: TGCTCGTGGTGTCGGGGGGGCGGTACTGAAGCTTTCTTT. This sequence joins TRBV30 and TRBJ1-1, with D possibly matching TRBD1 (6 bases). The CDR3 extends over 13 amino acids. The germline V gene has CDR1 GTSNPN and CDR2 SVGIG (reference sequence). Full variable domain (remainder filled in from reference TRBV30 and TRBJ1-1): SQTIHQWPATLVQPVGSPLSLECTVEGTSNPNLYWYRQAAGRGLQLLFYSVGIGQISSEVPQNLSASRPQDRQFILSSKKLLLSDSGFYLCSWCRGGGTEAFFGQGTRLTVV.

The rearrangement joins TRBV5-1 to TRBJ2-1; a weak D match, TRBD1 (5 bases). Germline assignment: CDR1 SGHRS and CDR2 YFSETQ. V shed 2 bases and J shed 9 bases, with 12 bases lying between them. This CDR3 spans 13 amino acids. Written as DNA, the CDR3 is TGCGCCAGCAGCTTTATGACAGAAAGTGAGCAGTTCTTC. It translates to CASSFMTESEQFF.

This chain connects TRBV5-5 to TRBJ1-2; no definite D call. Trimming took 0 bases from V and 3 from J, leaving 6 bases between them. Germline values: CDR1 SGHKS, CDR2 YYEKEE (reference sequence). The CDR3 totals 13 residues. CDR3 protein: CASSLAGDYGYTF. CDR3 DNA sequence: TGTGCCAGCAGCTTGGCTGGGGACTATGGCTACACCTTC.

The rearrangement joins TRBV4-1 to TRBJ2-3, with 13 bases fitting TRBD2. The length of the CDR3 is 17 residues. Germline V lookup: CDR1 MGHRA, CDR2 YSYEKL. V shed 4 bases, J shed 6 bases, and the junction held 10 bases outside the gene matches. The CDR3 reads CASSPSILAGGSDTQYF. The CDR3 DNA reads TGCGCCAGCAGCCCAAGCATACTAGCGGGAGGGTCCGATACGCAGTATTTT.

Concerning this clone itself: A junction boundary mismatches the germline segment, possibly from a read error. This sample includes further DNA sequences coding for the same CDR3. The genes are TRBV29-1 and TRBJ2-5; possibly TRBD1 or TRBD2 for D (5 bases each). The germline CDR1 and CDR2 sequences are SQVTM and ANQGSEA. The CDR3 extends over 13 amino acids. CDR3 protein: CSVAGRVKETQYF. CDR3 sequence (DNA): TGCAGCGTTGCAGGGCGGGTGAAAGAGACTCAGTACTTC.

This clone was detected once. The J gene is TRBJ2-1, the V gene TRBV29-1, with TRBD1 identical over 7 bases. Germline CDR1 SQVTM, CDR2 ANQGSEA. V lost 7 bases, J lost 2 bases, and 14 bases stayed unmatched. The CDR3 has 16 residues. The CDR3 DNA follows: TGCAGCGCAAAGGGGGCAGCCCACGCAACCTACAATGAGCAGTTCTTC. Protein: CSAKGAAHATYNEQFF.

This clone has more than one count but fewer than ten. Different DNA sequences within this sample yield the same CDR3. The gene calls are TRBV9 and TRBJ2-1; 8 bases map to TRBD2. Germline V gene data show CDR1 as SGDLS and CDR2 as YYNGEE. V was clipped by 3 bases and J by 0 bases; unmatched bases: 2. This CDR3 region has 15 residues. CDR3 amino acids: CASSASGSSYNEQFF. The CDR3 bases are TGTGCCAGCAGCGCCAGCGGGAGCTCCTACAATGAGCAGTTCTTC.

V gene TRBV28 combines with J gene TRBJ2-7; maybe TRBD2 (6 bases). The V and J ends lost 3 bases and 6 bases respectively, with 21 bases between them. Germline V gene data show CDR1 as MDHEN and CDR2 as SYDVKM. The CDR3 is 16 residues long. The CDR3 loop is CASSFPGTQLDGEQYF. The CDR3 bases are TGTGCCAGCAGTTTCCCCGGGACTCAACTAGATGGCGAGCAGTACTTC.

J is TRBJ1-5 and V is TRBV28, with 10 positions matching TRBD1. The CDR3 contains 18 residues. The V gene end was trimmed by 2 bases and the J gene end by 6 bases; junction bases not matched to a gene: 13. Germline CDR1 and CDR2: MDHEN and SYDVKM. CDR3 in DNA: TGTGCCAGCAGTTTAGGGCCGTCGGACAGGGGGTTCGGTCAGCCCCAGCATTTT. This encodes CASSLGPSDRGFGQPQHF.

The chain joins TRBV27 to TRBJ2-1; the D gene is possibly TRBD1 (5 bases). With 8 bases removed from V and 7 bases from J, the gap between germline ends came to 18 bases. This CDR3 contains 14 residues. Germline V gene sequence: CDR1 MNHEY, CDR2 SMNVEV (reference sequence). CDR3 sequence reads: CASYQGGRRNEQFF. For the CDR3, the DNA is TGTGCCAGCTACCAGGGCGGCCGTCGGAATGAGCAGTTCTTC.

This CDR3 is CASSLYGIPGNTIYF. Written as DNA, the CDR3 is TGTGCCAGCAGTTTGTACGGGATTCCTGGAAACACCATATATTTT. The V and J genes are TRBV27 and TRBJ1-3; D uncertain. This CDR3 region has 15 residues. Per the germline V gene, CDR1 is MNHEY and CDR2 is SMNVEV (reference sequence). The V end lost 3 bases, the J end lost 2 bases, and 11 bases lay between the germline ends.

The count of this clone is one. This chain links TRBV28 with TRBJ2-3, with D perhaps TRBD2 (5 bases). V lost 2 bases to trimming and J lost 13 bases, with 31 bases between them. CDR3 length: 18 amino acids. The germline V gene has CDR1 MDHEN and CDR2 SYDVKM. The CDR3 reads CASSLMIRGGSKIRPEYF. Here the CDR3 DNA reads TGTGCCAGCAGTTTAATGATTCGGGGTGGATCCAAGATAAGGCCCGAGTATTTT.

The CDR3 DNA is TGCGCCAGCAGCGTGGGGACGGATTATAGCAATCAGCCCCAGCATTTT. Protein product: CASSVGTDYSNQPQHF. The chain has TRBV5-1 and TRBJ1-5; tentative D call: TRBD1 (5 bases). The germline V gene has CDR1 SGHRS and CDR2 YFSETQ. The ends were cut back, 4 bases at V and 0 bases at J, with 14 bases in the middle. The CDR3 contains 16 residues.

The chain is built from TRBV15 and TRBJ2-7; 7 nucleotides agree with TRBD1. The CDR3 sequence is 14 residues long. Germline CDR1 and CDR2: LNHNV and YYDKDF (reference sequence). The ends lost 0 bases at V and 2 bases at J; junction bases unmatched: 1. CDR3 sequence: CATSREQGTYEQYF. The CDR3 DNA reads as TGTGCCACCAGCAGAGAACAGGGGACCTACGAGCAGTACTTC.

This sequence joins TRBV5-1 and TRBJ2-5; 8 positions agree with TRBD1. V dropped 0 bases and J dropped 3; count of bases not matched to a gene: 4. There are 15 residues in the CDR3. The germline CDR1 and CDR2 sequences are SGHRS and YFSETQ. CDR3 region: CASSLAPTGEETQYF. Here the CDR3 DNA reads TGCGCCAGCAGCTTGGCCCCGACAGGGGAAGAGACCCAGTACTTC.

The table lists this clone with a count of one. The CDR3 sequence is CASSTGSPGTDTQYF. DNA for the CDR3: TGCGCCAGCAGCACCGGATCTCCCGGCACAGATACGCAGTATTTT. The chain couples TRBV5-1 to TRBJ2-3; unclear D gene. Looked up from germline, CDR1 is SGHRS and CDR2 is YFSETQ. This CDR3 region has 15 residues. The V end lost 4 bases, the J end lost 1 base, and 13 bases lay between the germline ends.